Its frequency marks the clone carrying this T cell receptor beta chain as medium-sized. The antigen is unknown. The data were taken from a study of human CD8 memory T cell subsets. Study results and caveats: Whereas effector memory cells differed, stem-like memory and precursor exhausted T cells had comparably high diversity.

Germline values: CDR1 SNHLY, CDR2 FYNNEI. The CDR3 covers 11 residues. Libraries targeted TCR beta using 5' RACE with UMIs. Following a re-call of the 5' RACE reads, TCRdb has one entry per CDR3 protein and lacks DNA. The sample totals about 3,200 distinct CDR3 sequences. The sample was CD8+ T cells from PBMCs. This sequence was found in a human donor in good health. The chain joins TRBV2 to TRBJ2-7. CDR3 sequence: CASGSSYEQYF.